Below, one T cell receptor beta chain is given with its context. Its antigen is unknown. Total RNA input per TCR library was around 3,500 ng. One entry per CDR3 protein, without DNA, is what TCRdb gives after re-calling the 5' RACE reads. In all, the sample yields more than 300,000 distinct CDR3 sequences. The data originate from a study of monozygotic twins with inflammatory bowel disease. Study observations and caveats: Immunosuppressive treatment differences may have increased patient repertoire variability. In these data, no single strong IBD-associated signal or clonotype received support.

In germline, CDR1 is SGHVS, CDR2 FNYEAQ. The CDR3 is made up of 17 amino acids. What was sequenced was blood. The sequence came from a human donor with ulcerative colitis or Crohn's disease, or a healthy co-twin of an affected twin (not recorded which). V and J are TRBV7-6 and TRBJ2-1; checking the TCRdb D call of TRBD1 is not possible without DNA. The CDR3 sequence: CASSLASGTGSDNEQFF. Variable domain in full (rest from reference TRBV7-6 and TRBJ2-1): GAGVSQSPRYKVTKRGQDVALRCDPISGHVSLYWYRQALGQGPEFLTYFNYEAQQDKSGLPNDRFSAERPEGSISTLTIQRTEQRDSAMYRCASSLASGTGSDNEQFFGPGTRLTVL.